This T cell receptor beta chain was observed in a study of blood T cell repertoires in COVID-19. On the study more broadly: Donors in the United States, Italy and Spain gave samples during acute or convalescent COVID-19. PBMCs, B-cell-depleted T cells, or T cells were the source of the cDNA or gDNA that made up the material.

Trimming removed 2 bases from V and 1 base from J, with 5 bases in between. In germline, CDR1 is LNHNV, CDR2 YYDKDF (reference sequence). The CDR3 length is 13 residues. Original analysis: Amplified reference gene primers provided the basis for estimating nucleated cell counts. Method: immunoSEQ multiplex PCR; TCRdb's copy keeps in-frame clones and lacks some. That table gives V, J and clone size, and the DNA gave D and trimming. Among about 290,000 clones listed, around four fifths were seen once. Sequencing was carried out using peripheral blood. The chain uses TRBV15 and TRBJ1-1; D ambiguous. This clonotype originated in a woman aged 45-60 years with active or convalescent COVID-19. CDR3 loop: CATSRTGNTEAFF. In nucleotides, the CDR3 is TGTGCCACCAGCAGAACGGGGAACACTGAAGCTTTCTTT.